This T cell receptor beta chain was captured in a study of Graves' ophthalmopathy and Graves' hyperthyroidism. CDR1 and CDR2 from the germline V gene are MDHEN and SYDVKM. V was pared by 3 bases and J by 2 bases, with 14 bases between. This CDR3 has 15 amino acids. The sequenced template was RNA, covering the TCR beta CDR3 region. Second-round multiplex PCR came after a first-round RT-PCR that employed HTBI primers. Each CDR3 protein gets one entry after TCRdb re-called the multiplex PCR reads with MiXCR. The table shows a few hundred thousand distinct CDR3 sequences, with roughly a sixth occurring only once. This clonotype was counted many times.

This chain joins TRBV28 and TRBJ2-7; D possibly matches TRBD1 or TRBD2 (5 bases each). Sequencing used peripheral blood. This clonotype originated in an adult woman with stable Graves' hyperthyroidism. The CDR3 loop is CASSLKQVGAYEQYF. Written as DNA, the CDR3 is TGTGCCAGCAGTTTGAAGCAGGTGGGGGCCTACGAGCAGTACTTC.